These T cell receptor beta chains were read from a single sample in a study of T-cell memory formation after mild COVID-19. TCRdb analysed the 5' RACE reads with MiXCR anew, one entry per CDR3 protein. The repertoire holds some 260,000 distinct CDR3 sequences, with 16% as singletons. Sequenced sample: PBMCs or a T cell subset sorted from them (not recorded which). These receptors were obtained from a man between 18 and 29 years old who had mild COVID-19 (a few samples of this study predate the infection). Cell type and time point are not known. CDR3s leave out the opening cysteine and the closing phenylalanine or tryptophan. Each record gives: J gene, V gene, CDR3 protein.

J gene: TRBJ1-1; V gene: TRBV14; CDR3 protein: ASSPGYGTEAF
J gene: TRBJ1-4; V gene: TRBV27; CDR3 protein: ASSFWGTNEKLF
J gene: TRBJ1-4; V gene: TRBV7-9; CDR3 protein: ASSLQGAGDEKLF
J gene: TRBJ2-1; V gene: TRBV7-2; CDR3 protein: ASSPVGTTYNEQF
J gene: TRBJ2-3; V gene: TRBV7-9; CDR3 protein: ASSLTGADTQY
J gene: TRBJ2-7; V gene: TRBV29-1; CDR3 protein: SVARSGYEQY
J gene: TRBJ2-5; V gene: TRBV3-1; CDR3 protein: ASSLESAQY
J gene: TRBJ2-5; V gene: TRBV5-1; CDR3 protein: ASSEIGGETQY
J gene: TRBJ2-2; V gene: TRBV7-2; CDR3 protein: ASTSETETGELF
J gene: TRBJ2-3; V gene: TRBV4-2; CDR3 protein: ASSSLGDRGPTDTQY
J gene: TRBJ1-5; V gene: TRBV18; CDR3 protein: ASSPLQVSNQPQH
J gene: TRBJ2-1; V gene: TRBV5-4; CDR3 protein: ASSRTSGGDNEQF
J gene: TRBJ2-3; V gene: TRBV20-1; CDR3 protein: SARGFTDTQY
J gene: TRBJ1-2; V gene: TRBV18; CDR3 protein: ASSSTGRHSAGYT
J gene: TRBJ1-2; V gene: TRBV12-3/TRBV12-4; CDR3 protein: ASSFTGEAGYT
J gene: TRBJ1-6; V gene: TRBV7-2; CDR3 protein: ASSWPGQGNSPLH
J gene: TRBJ2-3; V gene: TRBV29-1; CDR3 protein: SAGLADTDTQY
J gene: TRBJ2-3; V gene: TRBV20-1; CDR3 protein: SAETGITDTQY
J gene: TRBJ2-1; V gene: TRBV6-5; CDR3 protein: ASSSQGALGNEQF
J gene: TRBJ2-3; V gene: TRBV20-1; CDR3 protein: SAYRGRSTDTQY
J gene: TRBJ2-4; V gene: TRBV7-2; CDR3 protein: ASSLGFSAEHIQY
J gene: TRBJ1-1; V gene: TRBV7-2; CDR3 protein: ASSPGLLGTEAF